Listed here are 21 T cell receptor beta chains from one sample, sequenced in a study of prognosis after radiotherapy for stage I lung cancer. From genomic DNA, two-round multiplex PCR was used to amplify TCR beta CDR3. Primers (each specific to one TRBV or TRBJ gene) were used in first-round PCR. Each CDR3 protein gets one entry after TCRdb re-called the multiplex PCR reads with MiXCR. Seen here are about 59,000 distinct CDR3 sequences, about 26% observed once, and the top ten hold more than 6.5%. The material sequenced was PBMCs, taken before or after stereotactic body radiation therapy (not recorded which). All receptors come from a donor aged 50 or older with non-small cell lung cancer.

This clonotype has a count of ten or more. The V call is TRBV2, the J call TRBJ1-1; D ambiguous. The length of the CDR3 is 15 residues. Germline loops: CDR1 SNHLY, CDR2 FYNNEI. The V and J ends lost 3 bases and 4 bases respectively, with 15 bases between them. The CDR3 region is CASSDGVKRFTEAFF. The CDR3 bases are TGTGCCAGCAGTGATGGGGTTAAGAGGTTCACTGAAGCTTTCTTT.

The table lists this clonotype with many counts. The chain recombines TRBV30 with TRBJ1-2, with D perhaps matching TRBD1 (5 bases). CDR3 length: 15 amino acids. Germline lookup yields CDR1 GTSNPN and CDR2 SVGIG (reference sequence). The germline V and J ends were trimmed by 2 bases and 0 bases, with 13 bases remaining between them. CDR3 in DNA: TGTGCCTGGAGTCGAGGGGCCCTATCTAACTATGGCTACACCTTC. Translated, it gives CAWSRGALSNYGYTF.

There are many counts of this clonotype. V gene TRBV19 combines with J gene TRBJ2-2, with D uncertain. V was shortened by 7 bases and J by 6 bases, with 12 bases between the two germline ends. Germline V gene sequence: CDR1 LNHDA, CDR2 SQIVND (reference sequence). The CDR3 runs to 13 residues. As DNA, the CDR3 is TGTGCCAGTAAGGACGTTTCTGCCGGGGAGCTGTTTTTT. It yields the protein CASKDVSAGELFF.

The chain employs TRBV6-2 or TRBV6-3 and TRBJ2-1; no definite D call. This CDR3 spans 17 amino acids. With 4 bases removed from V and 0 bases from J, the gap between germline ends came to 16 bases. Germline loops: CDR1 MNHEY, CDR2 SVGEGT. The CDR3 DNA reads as TGTGCCAGCAGTTCCTCCCCCGTGACGACCTCCTACAATGAGCAGTTCTTC. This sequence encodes CASSSSPVTTSYNEQFF.

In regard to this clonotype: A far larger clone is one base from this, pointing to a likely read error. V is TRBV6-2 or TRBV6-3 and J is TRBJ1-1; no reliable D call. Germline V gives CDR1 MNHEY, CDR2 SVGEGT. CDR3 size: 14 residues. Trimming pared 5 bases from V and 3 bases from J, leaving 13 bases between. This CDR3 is CASSGRGLDTEAFF. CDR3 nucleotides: TGTGCCAGCAGTGGACGAGGGCTTGACACTGAAGCTTTCTTT.

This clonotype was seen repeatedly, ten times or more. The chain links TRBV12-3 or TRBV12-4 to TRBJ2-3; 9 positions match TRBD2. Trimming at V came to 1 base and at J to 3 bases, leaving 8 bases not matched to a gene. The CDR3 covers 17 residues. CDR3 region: CASSLGRGGIVTDTQYF. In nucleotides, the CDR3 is TGTGCCAGCAGTTTAGGGCGGGGGGGGATAGTGACAGATACGCAGTATTTT.

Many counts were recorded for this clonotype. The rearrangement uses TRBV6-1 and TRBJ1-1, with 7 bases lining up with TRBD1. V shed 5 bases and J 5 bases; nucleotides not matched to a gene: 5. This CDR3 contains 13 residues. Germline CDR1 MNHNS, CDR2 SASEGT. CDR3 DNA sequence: TGTGCCAGCAGTCGCCCCAGGGGGACTGAAGCTTTCTTT. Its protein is CASSRPRGTEAFF.

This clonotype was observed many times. CDR3 region: CASRGDSINQPQHF. The CDR3 region has the DNA TGTGCCAGCAGAGGCGACAGCATTAATCAGCCCCAGCATTTT. The chain recombines TRBV6-2 or TRBV6-3 with TRBJ1-5; a weak D match, TRBD1 (5 bases). V lost 6 bases and J 4 bases, leaving 13 bases between the germline ends. Germline V CDR1 and CDR2: MNHEY, SVGEGT. CDR3 length equals 14 residues.

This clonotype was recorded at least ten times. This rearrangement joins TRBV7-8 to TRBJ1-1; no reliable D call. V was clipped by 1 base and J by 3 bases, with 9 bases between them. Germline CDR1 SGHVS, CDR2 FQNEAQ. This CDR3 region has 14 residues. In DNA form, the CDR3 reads TGTGCCAGCAGCTTAGAGGGTTGGGACACTGAAGCTTTCTTT. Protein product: CASSLEGWDTEAFF.

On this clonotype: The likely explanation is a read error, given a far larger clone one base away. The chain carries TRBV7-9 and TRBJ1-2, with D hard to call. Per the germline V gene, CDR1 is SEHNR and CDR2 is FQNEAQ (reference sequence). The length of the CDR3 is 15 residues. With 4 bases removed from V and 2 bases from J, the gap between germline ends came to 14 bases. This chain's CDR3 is CASSSLGGRNYGYTF. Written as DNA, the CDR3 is TGTGCCAGCAGCTCCCTCGGAGGGAGGAACTATGGCTACACCTTC.

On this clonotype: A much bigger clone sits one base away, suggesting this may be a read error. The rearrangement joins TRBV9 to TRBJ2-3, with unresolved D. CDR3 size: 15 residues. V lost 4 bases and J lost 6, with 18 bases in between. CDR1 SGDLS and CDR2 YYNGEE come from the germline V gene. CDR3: CASSLGREYRDTQYF. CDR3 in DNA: TGTGCCAGCAGCTTAGGTAGGGAATACCGGGATACGCAGTATTTT.

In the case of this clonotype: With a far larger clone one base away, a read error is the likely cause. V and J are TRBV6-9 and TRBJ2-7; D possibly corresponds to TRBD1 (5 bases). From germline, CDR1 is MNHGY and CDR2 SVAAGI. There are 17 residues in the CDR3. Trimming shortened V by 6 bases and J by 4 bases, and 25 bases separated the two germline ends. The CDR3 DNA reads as TGTGCCAGCAGCCCTATTGTGTCCAAAGGGGTCGCGTACGAGCAGTACTTC. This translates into CASSPIVSKGVAYEQYF.

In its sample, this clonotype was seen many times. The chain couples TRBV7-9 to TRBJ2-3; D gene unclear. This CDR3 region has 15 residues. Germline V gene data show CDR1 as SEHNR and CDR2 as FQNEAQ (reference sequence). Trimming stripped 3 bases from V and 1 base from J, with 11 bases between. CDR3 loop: CASSFSRMGTDTQYF. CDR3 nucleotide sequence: TGTGCCAGCAGCTTTTCCAGGATGGGCACAGATACGCAGTATTTT. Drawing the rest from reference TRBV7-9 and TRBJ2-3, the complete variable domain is DTGVSQNPRHKITKRGQNVTFRCDPISEHNRLYWYRQTLGQGPEFLTYFQNEAQLEKSRLLSDRFSAERPKGSFSTLEIQRTEQGDSAMYLCASSFSRMGTDTQYFGPGTRLTVL.

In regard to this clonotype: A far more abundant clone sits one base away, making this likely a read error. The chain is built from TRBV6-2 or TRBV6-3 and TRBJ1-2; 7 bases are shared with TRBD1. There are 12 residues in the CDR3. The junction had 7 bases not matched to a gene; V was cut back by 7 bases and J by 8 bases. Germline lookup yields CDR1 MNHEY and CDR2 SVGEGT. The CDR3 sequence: CASNNGQDGYTF. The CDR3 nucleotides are TGTGCCAGCAATAACGGACAGGACGGCTACACCTTC.

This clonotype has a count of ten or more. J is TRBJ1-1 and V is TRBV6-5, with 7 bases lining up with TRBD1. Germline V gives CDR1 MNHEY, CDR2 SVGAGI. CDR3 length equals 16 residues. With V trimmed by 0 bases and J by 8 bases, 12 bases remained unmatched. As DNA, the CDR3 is TGTGCCAGCAGTTACTCGATGTCCGGGACAGAGGGAGAAGCTTTCTTT. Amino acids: CASSYSMSGTEGEAFF.

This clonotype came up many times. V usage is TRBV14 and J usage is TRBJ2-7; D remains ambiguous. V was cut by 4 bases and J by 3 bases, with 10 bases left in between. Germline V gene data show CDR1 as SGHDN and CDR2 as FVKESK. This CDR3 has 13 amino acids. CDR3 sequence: CASSPITDYEQYF. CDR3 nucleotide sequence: TGTGCCAGCAGCCCTATAACAGACTACGAGCAGTACTTC.

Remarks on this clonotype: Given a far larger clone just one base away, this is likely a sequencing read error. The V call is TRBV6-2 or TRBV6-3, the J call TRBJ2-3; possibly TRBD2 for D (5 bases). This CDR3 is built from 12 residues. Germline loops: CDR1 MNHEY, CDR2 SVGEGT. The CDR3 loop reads CASKEGSDTKYF. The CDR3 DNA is TGTGCCAGCAAAGAGGGATCGGATACGAAGTATTTT.

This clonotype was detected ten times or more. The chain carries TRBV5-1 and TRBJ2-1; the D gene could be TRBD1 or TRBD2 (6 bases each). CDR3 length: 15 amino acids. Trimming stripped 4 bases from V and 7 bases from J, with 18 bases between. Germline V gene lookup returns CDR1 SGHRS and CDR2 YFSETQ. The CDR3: CASSARLGGKNEQFF. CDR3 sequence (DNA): TGCGCCAGCAGCGCGAGACTAGGGGGGAAAAATGAGCAGTTCTTC.

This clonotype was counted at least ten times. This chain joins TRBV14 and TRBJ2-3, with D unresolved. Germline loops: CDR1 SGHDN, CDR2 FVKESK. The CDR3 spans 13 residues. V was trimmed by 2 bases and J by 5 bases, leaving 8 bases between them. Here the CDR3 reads CASSQPRGDTQYF. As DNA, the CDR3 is TGTGCCAGCAGCCAACCCCGCGGAGATACGCAGTATTTT.

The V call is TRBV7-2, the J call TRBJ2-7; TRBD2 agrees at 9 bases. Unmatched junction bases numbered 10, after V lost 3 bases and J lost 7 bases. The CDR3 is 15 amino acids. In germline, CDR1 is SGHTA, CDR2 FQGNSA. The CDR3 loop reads CASSFRNSGGDEQYF. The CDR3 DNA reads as TGTGCCAGCAGCTTTCGGAATAGCGGGGGTGATGAGCAGTACTTC. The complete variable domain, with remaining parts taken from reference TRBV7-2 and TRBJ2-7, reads GAGVSQSPSNKVTEKGKDVELRCDPISGHTALYWYRQSLGQGLEFLIYFQGNSAPDKSGLPSDRFSAERTGGSVSTLTIQRTQQEDSAVYLCASSFRNSGGDEQYFGPGTRLTVT.

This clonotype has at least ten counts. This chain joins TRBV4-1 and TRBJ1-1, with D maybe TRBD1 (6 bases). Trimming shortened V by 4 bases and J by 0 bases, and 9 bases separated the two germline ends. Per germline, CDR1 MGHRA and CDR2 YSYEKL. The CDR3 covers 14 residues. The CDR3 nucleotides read TGCGCCAGCAGCCTGGACAGAGTGAACACTGAAGCTTTCTTT. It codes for CASSLDRVNTEAFF.